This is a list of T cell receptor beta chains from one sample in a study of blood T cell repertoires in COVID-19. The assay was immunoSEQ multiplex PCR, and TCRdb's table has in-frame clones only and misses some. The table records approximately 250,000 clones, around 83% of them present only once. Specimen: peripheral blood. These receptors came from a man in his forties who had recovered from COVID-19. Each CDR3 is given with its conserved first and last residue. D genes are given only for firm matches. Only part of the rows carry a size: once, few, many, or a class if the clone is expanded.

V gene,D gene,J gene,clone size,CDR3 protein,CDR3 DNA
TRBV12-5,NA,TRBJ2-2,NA,CASGLPRGNTGELFF,TGTGCTAGTGGTTTGCCCCGGGGTAACACCGGGGAGCTGTTTTTT
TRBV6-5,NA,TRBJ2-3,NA,CASSYSISGTDTQYF,TGTGCCAGCAGTTACTCGATCTCAGGGACAGATACGCAGTATTTT
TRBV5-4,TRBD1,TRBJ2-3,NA,CASSTRRDRGQWGTDTQYF,TGTGCCAGCAGCACTCGCCGGGACAGGGGGCAATGGGGCACAGATACGCAGTATTTT
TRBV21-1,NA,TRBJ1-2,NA,CASSSRQAYNYGYTF,TGTGCCAGCAGCAGTCGACAGGCTTATAACTATGGCTACACCTTC
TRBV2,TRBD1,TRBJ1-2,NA,CASRAGQGLNYGYTF,TGTGCCAGCAGGGCCGGACAGGGATTAAACTATGGCTACACCTTC
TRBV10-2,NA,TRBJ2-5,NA,CASRGGQETQYF,TGCGCCAGCAGGGGGGGCCAAGAGACCCAGTACTTC
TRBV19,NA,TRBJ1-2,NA,CASSIRTAYNYGYTF,TGTGCCAGTAGTATTCGGACAGCTTATAACTATGGCTACACCTTC
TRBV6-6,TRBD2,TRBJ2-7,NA,CASSPRGGRAHEQYF,TGTGCCAGCAGCCCCCGGGGAGGGAGGGCGCACGAGCAGTACTTC
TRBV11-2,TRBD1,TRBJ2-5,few,CASSFLTGRGLETQYF,TGTGCCAGCAGCTTCTTAACGGGCAGGGGGCTCGAGACCCAGTACTTC
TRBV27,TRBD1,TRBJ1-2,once,CASTSIDRGYGYTF,TGTGCCAGCACTTCAATCGACAGGGGCTATGGCTACACCTTC
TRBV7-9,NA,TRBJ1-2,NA,CAIRQEYGYTF,TGTGCCATAAGACAGGAGTATGGCTACACCTTC
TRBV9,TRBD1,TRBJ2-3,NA,CASSVSPGQGMDTQYF,TGTGCCAGCAGCGTCTCCCCCGGACAGGGAATGGATACGCAGTATTTT
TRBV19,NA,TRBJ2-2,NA,CASSRLGAANTGELFF,TGTGCCAGTAGTCGGTTGGGCGCCGCGAACACCGGGGAGCTGTTTTTT
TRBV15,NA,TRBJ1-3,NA,CATMEGRSGNTIYF,TGTGCCACCATGGAGGGACGATCTGGAAACACCATATATTTT
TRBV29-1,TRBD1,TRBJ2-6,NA,CSVETRDRQESGANVLTF,TGCAGCGTTGAGACCCGGGACAGGCAAGAATCTGGGGCCAACGTCCTGACTTTC
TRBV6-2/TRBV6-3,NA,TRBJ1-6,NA,CASSYRTGGSRNSPLHF,TGTGCCAGCAGTTACCGCACGGGGGGCTCGAGGAATTCACCCCTCCACTTT
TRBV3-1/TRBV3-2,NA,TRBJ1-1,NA,CASSPLGSQNTEAFF,TGTGCCAGCAGCCCCCTTGGCAGTCAGAACACTGAAGCTTTCTTT
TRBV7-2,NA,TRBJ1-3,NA,CASSLTTGSGNTIYF,TGTGCCAGCAGCTTAACCACAGGGTCTGGAAACACCATATATTTT
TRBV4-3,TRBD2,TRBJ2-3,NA,CASSQDLETSGDTQYF,TGCGCCAGCAGCCAAGATCTTGAGACTAGCGGAGATACGCAGTATTTT
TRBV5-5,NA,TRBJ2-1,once,CASSSPGGYSYNEQFF,TGTGCCAGCAGCTCTCCCGGCGGTTACTCCTACAATGAGCAGTTCTTC
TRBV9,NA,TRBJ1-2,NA,CASSEGVFEAYYGYTF,TGTGCCAGCAGCGAAGGGGTGTTTGAGGCGTACTATGGCTACACCTTC
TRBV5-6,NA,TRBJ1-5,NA,CASSLGAGWGNQPQHF,TGTGCCAGCAGCTTGGGTGCAGGGTGGGGCAATCAGCCCCAGCATTTT